This TCR beta chain was sequenced for a study of monozygotic twins with inflammatory bowel disease (dated by TCRdb to between 2018 and 2021). Regarding the complete study: The complete study included approximately 30 monozygotic twin pairs: 19 IBD-discordant Danish pairs and nine German pairs, of which four were IBD-concordant and five were IBD-discordant. Disease-associated traits were sought mainly through comparisons between IBD patients and their genetically identical healthy co-twins within discordant pairs. Each individual had, on average, about 151 000 unique TCRalpha sequences and 181 000 unique TCRbeta sequences available for analysis.

A word on this clonotype: This receptor's antigen is unknown.

A roughly 2.7 ml peripheral blood sample was drawn into PAXgene tubes per donor and stored at -80°C. Without any T cell sorting, total RNA was extracted from whole blood using the PAXgene blood miRNA kit on an automated QIAcube. Peripheral blood from monozygotic twin pairs concordant or discordant for inflammatory bowel disease was subjected to deep TCRalpha and TCRbeta repertoire profiling with unique molecular barcoding. Smoking habits were recorded for all twin pairs, and individuals were classified as current, former or never smokers. CDR1 MGHRA and CDR2 YSYEKL are derived from the germline V gene. The CDR3 holds 21 amino acids from the cysteine to the phenylalanine. Only the protein is available. Beyond this particular receptor, the publication reports: Compared with healthy twins, IBD patients had fewer clonotypes in common with other individuals, a difference most pronounced in patients showing signs of disease activity. Repertoire similarity did not differ between concordant and discordant twins, which could be due to limited statistical power. Because patients received different immunosuppressive treatments, the repertoires may have picked up extra background noise and variability between individuals. The results gave no support for a single strong signal or clonotype linked to IBD. TCRbeta repertoire diversity, by inverse Simpson index, was decreased in IBD patients compared with their healthy co-twins. The analysis was unable to tell different T cell subtypes apart.

The library relied on 5' RACE. The input for every TCR library was around 3,800 ng of total RNA. cDNA was synthesized with SMARTScribe reverse transcriptase in eight separate reactions per sample. During cDNA synthesis, unique molecular identifiers containing a 6-nucleotide sample barcode were introduced by template switching. TCRalpha and TCRbeta cDNA was amplified in two nested PCRs of approximately 17 and 9 cycles, and bead purification was carried out after each PCR. Before amplification, the cDNA was treated with uracil DNA-glycosylase and purified using the QIAquick PCR purification kit. In the second PCR, Illumina TruSeq-compatible adapters and sample-specific barcodes were added. TapeStation and Qubit were used to check library quality and concentration, and 4 to 6 ng of each library was pooled. The pooled libraries were sequenced with 2 x 100 bp reads and custom sequencing primers on an Illumina HiSeq2500 single-index Rapid Run. The authors' analysis ran thus. MiGEC version 1.2.6 was used for UMI-based consensus assembly, which corrected PCR and sequencing errors. MiXCR version 2.1.1 was used for V(D)J alignment, clonotype assembly and CDR3 extraction. Gene usage, clonotype sharing and MAIT/NKT TCR abundance were normalised by analysing the top 1000, 10 000 and 20 000 clonotypes per sample. Diversity was computed as the inverse Simpson index with the vegan R package after downsampling to 27 000 UMIs. Paired Mann-Whitney U tests were applied to discordant twin pairs, with Benjamini-Hochberg correction for multiple testing. Following TCRdb reprocessing, every CDR3 protein sequence forms one entry, and DNA is not provided. TCRdb, rather than the study authors, made the V and J calls. The sample table on file contains approximately 400,000 distinct CDR3 sequences. The top ten clones comprise approximately 2.4% of the sample.

The sequence is built from TRBV4-1 and TRBJ2-2; TCRdb calls TRBD2, which cannot be checked without DNA. Sequenced: blood. This receptor was obtained from a human donor with ulcerative colitis or Crohn's disease, or a healthy co-twin of an affected twin (not recorded which). CDR3 loop: CASSPRSAVAGGPSLGGELFF.